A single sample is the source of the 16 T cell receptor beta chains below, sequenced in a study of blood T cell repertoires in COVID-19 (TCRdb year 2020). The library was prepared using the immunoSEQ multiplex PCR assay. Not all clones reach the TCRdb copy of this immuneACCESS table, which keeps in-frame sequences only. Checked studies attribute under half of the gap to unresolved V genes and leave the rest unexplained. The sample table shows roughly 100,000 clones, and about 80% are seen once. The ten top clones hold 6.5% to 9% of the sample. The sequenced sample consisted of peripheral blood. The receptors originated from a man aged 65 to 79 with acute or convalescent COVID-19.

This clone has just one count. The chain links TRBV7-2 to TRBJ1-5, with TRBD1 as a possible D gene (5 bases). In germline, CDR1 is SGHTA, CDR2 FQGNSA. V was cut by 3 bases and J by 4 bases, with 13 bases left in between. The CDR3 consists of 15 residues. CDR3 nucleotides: TGTGCCAGCAGCTTTCAGGACATCCCTAATCAGCCCCAGCATTTT. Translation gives CASSFQDIPNQPQHF.

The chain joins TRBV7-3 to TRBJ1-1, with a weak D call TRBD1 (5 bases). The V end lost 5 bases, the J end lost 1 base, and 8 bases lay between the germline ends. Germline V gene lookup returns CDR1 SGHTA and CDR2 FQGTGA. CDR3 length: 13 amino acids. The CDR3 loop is CASSVTGNTEAFF. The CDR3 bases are TGTGCCAGCAGCGTTACAGGGAACACTGAAGCTTTCTTT.

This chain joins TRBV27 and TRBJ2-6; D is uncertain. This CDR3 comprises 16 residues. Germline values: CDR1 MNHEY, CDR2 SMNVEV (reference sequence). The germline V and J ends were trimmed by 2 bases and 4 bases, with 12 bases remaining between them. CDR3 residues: CASSLVGANGANVLTF. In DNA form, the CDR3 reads TGTGCCAGCAGTTTAGTCGGTGCGAACGGGGCCAACGTCCTGACTTTC.

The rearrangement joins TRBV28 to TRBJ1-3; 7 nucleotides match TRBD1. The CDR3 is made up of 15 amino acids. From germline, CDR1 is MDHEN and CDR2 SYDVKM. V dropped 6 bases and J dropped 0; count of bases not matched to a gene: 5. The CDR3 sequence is CASSYRGISGNTIYF. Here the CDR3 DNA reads TGTGCCAGCAGCTACAGGGGTATCTCTGGAAACACCATATATTTT.

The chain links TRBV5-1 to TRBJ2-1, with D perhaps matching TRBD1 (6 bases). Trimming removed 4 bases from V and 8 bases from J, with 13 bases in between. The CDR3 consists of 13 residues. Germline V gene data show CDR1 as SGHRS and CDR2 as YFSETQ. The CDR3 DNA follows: TGCGCCAGCAGCAATACAGGGTTGCATGAGCAGTTCTTC. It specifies CASSNTGLHEQFF.

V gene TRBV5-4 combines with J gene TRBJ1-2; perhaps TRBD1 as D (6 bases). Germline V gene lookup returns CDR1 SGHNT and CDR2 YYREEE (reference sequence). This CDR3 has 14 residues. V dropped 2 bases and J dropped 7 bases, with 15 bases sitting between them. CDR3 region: CASSFMEQGGGYTF. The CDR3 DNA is TGTGCCAGCAGCTTTATGGAACAGGGTGGTGGCTACACCTTC.

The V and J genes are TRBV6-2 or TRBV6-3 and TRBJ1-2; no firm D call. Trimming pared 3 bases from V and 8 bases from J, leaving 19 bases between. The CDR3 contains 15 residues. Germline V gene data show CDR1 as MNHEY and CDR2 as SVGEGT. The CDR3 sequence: CASSYVQSYREGYTF. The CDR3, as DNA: TGTGCCAGCAGTTATGTACAGTCGTACCGGGAAGGCTACACCTTC.

The DNA for the CDR3 is TGTGCCAGCAGTTCTAATCAGCCCCAGCATTTT. Encoded protein: CASSSNQPQHF. This rearrangement joins TRBV5-8 to TRBJ1-5; D remains ambiguous. The CDR3 covers 11 residues. CDR1 is SGHTS and CDR2 is YDEGEE in the germline V gene. V was pared by 5 bases and J by 4 bases, with 4 bases between.

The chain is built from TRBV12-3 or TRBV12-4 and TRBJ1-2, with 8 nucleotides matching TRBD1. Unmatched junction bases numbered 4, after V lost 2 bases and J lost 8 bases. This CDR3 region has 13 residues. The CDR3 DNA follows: TGTGCCAGCAGTTTACAGGGGGCTGTGGGCTACACCTTC. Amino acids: CASSLQGAVGYTF.

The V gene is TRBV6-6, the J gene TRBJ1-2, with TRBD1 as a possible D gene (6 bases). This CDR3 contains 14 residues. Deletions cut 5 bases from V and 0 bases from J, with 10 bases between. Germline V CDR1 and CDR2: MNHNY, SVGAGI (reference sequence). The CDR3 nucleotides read TGTGCCAGCAGTCCCGGGACAACTAACTATGGCTACACCTTC. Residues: CASSPGTTNYGYTF.

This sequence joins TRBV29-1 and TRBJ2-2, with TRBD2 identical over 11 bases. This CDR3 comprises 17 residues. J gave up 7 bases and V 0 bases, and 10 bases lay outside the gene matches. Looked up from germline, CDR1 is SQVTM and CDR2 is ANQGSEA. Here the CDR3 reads CSVEDFTSGRVGGELFF. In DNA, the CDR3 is TGCAGCGTTGAAGATTTCACTAGCGGGAGAGTTGGCGGGGAGCTGTTTTTT.

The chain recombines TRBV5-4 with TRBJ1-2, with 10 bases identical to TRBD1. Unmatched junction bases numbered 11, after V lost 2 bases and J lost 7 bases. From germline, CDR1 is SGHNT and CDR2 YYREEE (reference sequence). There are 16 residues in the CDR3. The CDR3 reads CASSFGGQGGVRGYTF. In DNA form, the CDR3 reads TGTGCCAGCAGCTTTGGAGGACAGGGGGGAGTACGTGGCTACACCTTC. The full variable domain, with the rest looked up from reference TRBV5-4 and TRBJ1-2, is ETGVTQSPTHLIKTRGQQVTLRCSSQSGHNTVSWYQQALGQGPQFIFQYYREEENGRGNFPPRFSGLQFPNYSSELNVNALELDDSALYLCASSFGGQGGVRGYTFGSGTRLTVV.

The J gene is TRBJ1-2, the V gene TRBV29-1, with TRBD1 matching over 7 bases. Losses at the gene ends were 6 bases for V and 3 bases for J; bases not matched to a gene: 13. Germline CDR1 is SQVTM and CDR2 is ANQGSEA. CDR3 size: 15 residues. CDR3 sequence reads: CSVPDREAGDYGYTF. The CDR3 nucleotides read TGCAGCGTACCCGACAGGGAGGCAGGGGACTATGGCTACACCTTC.

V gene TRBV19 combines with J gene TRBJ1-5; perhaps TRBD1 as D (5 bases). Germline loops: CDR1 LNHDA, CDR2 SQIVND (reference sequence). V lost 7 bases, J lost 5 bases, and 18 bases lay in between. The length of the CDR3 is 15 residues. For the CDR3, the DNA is TGTGCCAGTACCCCGGGGGGGGGTTGGGATCAGCCCCAGCATTTT. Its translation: CASTPGGGWDQPQHF.

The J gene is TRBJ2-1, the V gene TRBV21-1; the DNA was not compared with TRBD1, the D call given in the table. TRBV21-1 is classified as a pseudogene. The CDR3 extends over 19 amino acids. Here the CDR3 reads CASSKVWTGRFSSYNEQFF. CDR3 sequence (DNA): TGTGCCAGCAGCAAAGTTTGGACAGGACGTTTTAGCTCCTACAATGAGCAGTTCTTC.

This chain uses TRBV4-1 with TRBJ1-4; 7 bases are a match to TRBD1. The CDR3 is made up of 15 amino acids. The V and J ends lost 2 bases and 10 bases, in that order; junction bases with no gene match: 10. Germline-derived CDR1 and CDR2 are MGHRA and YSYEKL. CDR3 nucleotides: TGCGCCAGCAGCCAATTTCGACAGGGTTTGTCAAAACTGTTTTTT. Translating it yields CASSQFRQGLSKLFF.